This TCR beta chain was observed in a study of blood T cell repertoires in COVID-19. Study summary: COVID-19 samples, acute and convalescent, were from the United States, Italy and Spain. Sources were T cells, B-cell-depleted T cells, or PBMCs; the material itself was cDNA or gDNA.

This clone came up a few times. Authors' processing steps: Amplification with reference gene primers provided the estimates of nucleated cell counts. Some clones are missing from TCRdb's copy, which holds only in-frame ones; the method was immunoSEQ multiplex PCR. V and J calls and clone size are given by that table; D and trimming were obtained from the DNA. The sample yields approximately 89,000 clones, roughly 85% seen once. The V and J ends lost 6 bases and 7 bases, in that order; junction bases with no gene match: 9. CDR3 length: 14 residues. Looked up from germline, CDR1 is MDHEN and CDR2 is SYDVKM.

The sequencing input was peripheral blood. V is TRBV28 and J is TRBJ1-5; 7 nucleotides align to TRBD1. The TCR originated in a man between 70 and 80 years old with acute or convalescent COVID-19. The DNA of the CDR3 is TGTGCCAGCAGGACACAGGGGAACAGGCAGCCCCAGCATTTT. Translated: CASRTQGNRQPQHF.